The 31 T cell receptor beta chains below all came from one sample that was sequenced in a study of T-cell memory formation after mild COVID-19. MiXCR was run by TCRdb on the 5' RACE reads, yielding one entry per CDR3 protein. The table records more than 150,000 distinct CDR3 sequences, 9.5% to 13% of them present only once. The sequenced sample consisted of PBMCs or a T cell subset sorted from them (not recorded which). Receptors were obtained from a man younger than 35 who had mild COVID-19 (a few samples of this study predate the infection). Cell type and time point are not known.

This clonotype was observed a handful of times. The chain couples TRBV6-5 to TRBJ2-7; 8 bases fit TRBD2. With 8 bases clipped from V and 3 bases from J, the junction kept 9 bases outside the gene matches. Germline lookup yields CDR1 MNHEY and CDR2 SVGAGI. The CDR3 has 14 residues. CDR3 region: CASAIGGGFYEQYF. The CDR3 nucleotides read TGTGCCAGCGCCATCGGGGGGGGGTTCTACGAGCAGTACTTC.

The table lists this clonotype with a few counts. The chain links TRBV20-1 to TRBJ2-7; 7 bases map to TRBD2. From germline, CDR1 is DFQATT and CDR2 SNEGSKA (reference sequence). The CDR3 extends over 12 amino acids. V lost 6 bases and J lost 3; bases outside the gene matches: 5. The DNA for the CDR3 is TGCAGTGCCAGCGGGGTCCGCTACGAGCAGTACTTC. Amino acid sequence: CSASGVRYEQYF.

This clonotype was seen more than once but under ten times. The genes are TRBV11-1 and TRBJ2-1; 11 positions match TRBD1. Per germline, CDR1 SGHAT and CDR2 FQDESV (reference sequence). With 4 bases clipped from V and 6 bases from J, the junction kept 5 bases outside the gene matches. The CDR3 has 15 residues. In nucleotides, the CDR3 is TGTGCCAGCAGCTCCGGGACAGGGGGTCTCAATGAGCAGTTCTTC. Protein sequence: CASSSGTGGLNEQFF. Full variable domain (remainder filled in from reference TRBV11-1 and TRBJ2-1): EAEVAQSPRYKITEKSQAVAFWCDPISGHATLYWYRQILGQGPELLVQFQDESVVDDSQLPKDRFSAERLKGVDSTLKIQPAELGDSAMYLCASSSGTGGLNEQFFGPGTRLTVL.

The V call is TRBV3-1, the J call TRBJ2-1; D possibly corresponds to TRBD2 (5 bases). Trimming took 3 bases from V and 8 from J, leaving 14 bases between them. The CDR3 runs 14 residues. CDR1 is LGHDT and CDR2 is YNNKEL in the germline V gene (reference sequence). In DNA form, the CDR3 reads TGTGCCAGCAGCCATAGCGCCCTCGGGGATGAGCAGTTCTTC. Translating it yields CASSHSALGDEQFF.

The genes are TRBV5-1 and TRBJ2-7; D gene unclear. The V and J ends lost 2 bases and 1 base respectively, with 7 bases between them. The CDR3 contains 13 residues. Germline V gene data show CDR1 as SGHRS and CDR2 as YFSETQ. Written as DNA, the CDR3 is TGCGCCAGCAGCTTCGACGGGTCCTACGAGCAGTACTTC. This sequence encodes CASSFDGSYEQYF.

The chain couples TRBV5-6 to TRBJ1-1; 7 bases fit TRBD1. Looked up from germline, CDR1 is SGHDT and CDR2 is YYEEEE. J gave up 11 bases and V 3 bases, and 19 bases lay outside the gene matches. This CDR3 is 16 amino acids long. This CDR3 reads CASSSSPQDRNVAAFF. The CDR3 DNA reads as TGTGCCAGCAGCTCGTCACCCCAGGACAGGAATGTTGCGGCTTTCTTT.

This clonotype turned up a few times. The chain is built from TRBV7-3 and TRBJ2-3; possibly TRBD1 or TRBD2 for D (5 bases each). V was pared by 3 bases and J by 0 bases, with 7 bases between. Germline CDR1 SGHTA, CDR2 FQGTGA. This CDR3 spans 14 amino acids. For the CDR3, the DNA is TGTGCCAGCAGCTTCCGGGACAGCACAGATACGCAGTATTTT. Its protein product is CASSFRDSTDTQYF. Based on the CDR3 plus reference TRBV7-3 and TRBJ2-3, the full variable domain is GAGVSQTPSNKVTEKGKYVELRCDPISGHTALYWYRQSLGQGPEFLIYFQGTGAADDSGLPNDRFFAVRPEGSVSTLKIQRTERGDSAVYLCASSFRDSTDTQYFGPGTRLTVL.

This clonotype was detected many times. The chain links TRBV7-2 to TRBJ1-6; D is unclear. The CDR3 spans 13 residues. Germline lookup yields CDR1 SGHTA and CDR2 FQGNSA. V was pared by 1 base and J by 10 bases, with 8 bases between. CDR3 sequence (DNA): TGTGCCAGCAGCTTAGATCGGGGATCACCCCTCCACTTT. Its protein is CASSLDRGSPLHF.

The sample holds a few counts of this clonotype. The V call is TRBV12-3 or TRBV12-4, the J call TRBJ2-3; 9 bases map to TRBD2. CDR3 length: 17 amino acids. V lost 6 bases, J lost 0 bases, and 10 bases stayed unmatched. The DNA of the CDR3 is TGTGCCAGCAGCCCAGGGGGGCGGGGGGGTAGCACAGATACGCAGTATTTT. Translated: CASSPGGRGGSTDTQYF.

This clonotype was picked up many times. The J gene is TRBJ1-4, the V gene TRBV6-5; D not certain. The CDR3 sequence is 13 residues long. Germline-derived CDR1 and CDR2 are MNHEY and SVGAGI. Trimming stripped 11 bases from V and 7 bases from J, with 17 bases between. The CDR3 DNA reads as TGTGCCTCGCGGTTGGGGAGGCGTGAAAAACTGTTTTTT. The encoded protein is CASRLGRREKLFF.

This clonotype was detected only a few times. This chain joins TRBV3-1 and TRBJ1-1, with 7 bases aligning to TRBD1. Germline V gene sequence: CDR1 LGHDT, CDR2 YNNKEL (reference sequence). The CDR3 has 12 residues. V trimming: 4 bases; J trimming: 10 bases; junction bases outside the gene matches: 6. CDR3 nucleotides: TGTGCCAGCAGCCTACAGGGGCTCTTAGCTTTCTTT. This sequence encodes CASSLQGLLAFF.

The genes are TRBV9 and TRBJ2-3; D not resolved. The CDR3 loop spans 14 amino acids. Germline CDR1 and CDR2: SGDLS and YYNGEE. The V end lost 2 bases, the J end lost 1 base, and 8 bases lay between the germline ends. Here the CDR3 DNA reads TGTGCCAGCAGCGTTCCAGGAGGCACAGATACGCAGTATTTT. Protein sequence: CASSVPGGTDTQYF.

This clonotype was found a few times. The chain employs TRBV7-6 and TRBJ2-6; D gene uncertain. Trimming pared 4 bases from V and 0 bases from J, leaving 10 bases between. The CDR3 sequence is 16 residues long. Germline loops: CDR1 SGHVS, CDR2 FNYEAQ. This CDR3 is CASSSGPSSGANVLTF. DNA for the CDR3: TGTGCCAGCAGCTCAGGACCGAGCTCTGGGGCCAACGTCCTGACTTTC.

This clonotype was detected a few times. The chain joins TRBV7-8 to TRBJ1-1; D not certain. CDR1 is SGHVS and CDR2 is FQNEAQ in the germline V gene. This CDR3 is built from 13 residues. Trimming took off 5 bases at V and 1 base at J, with 8 bases between the two ends. CDR3 sequence: CASSIGRNTEAFF. In DNA form, the CDR3 reads TGTGCCAGCAGCATCGGGAGGAACACTGAAGCTTTCTTT. Using reference TRBV7-8 and TRBJ1-1 for the parts outside the CDR3, the full variable domain is GAGVSQSPRYKVAKRGQDVALRCDPISGHVSLFWYQQALGQGPEFLTYFQNEAQLDKSGLPSDRFFAERPEGSVSTLKIQRTQQEDSAVYLCASSIGRNTEAFFGQGTRLTVV.

The chain uses TRBV5-1 and TRBJ1-3; perhaps TRBD1 as D (5 bases). CDR3 length: 14 residues. V lost 3 bases, J lost 3 bases, and 10 bases lay in between. Germline V CDR1 and CDR2: SGHRS, YFSETQ. The chain's CDR3 is CASSSGTLGNTIYF. The CDR3 DNA reads TGCGCCAGCAGCTCCGGGACGCTTGGAAACACCATATATTTT. Full variable domain (missing parts from reference TRBV5-1 and TRBJ1-3): KAGVTQTPRYLIKTRGQQVTLSCSPISGHRSVSWYQQTPGQGLQFLFEYFSETQRNKGNFPGRFSGRQFSNSRSEMNVSTLELGDSALYLCASSSGTLGNTIYFGEGSWLTVV.

Comment on this clonotype: Germline and junction disagree at one end, which may indicate a read error. The gene calls are TRBV7-9 and TRBJ1-4; D gene unclear. The CDR3 spans 16 residues. From germline, CDR1 is SEHNR and CDR2 FQNEAQ (reference sequence). CDR3 bases: TGTGCCAGCAGCTACCCAGGACTTGCAACTAATGAAAAACTTTTTTTT. This translates into CASSYPGLATNEKLFF.

The genes are TRBV6-2 or TRBV6-3 and TRBJ1-6; D is ambiguous. Germline V gene data show CDR1 as MNHEY and CDR2 as SVGEGT. The CDR3 consists of 14 residues. Trimming stripped 1 base from V and 10 bases from J, with 11 bases between. CDR3 protein: CASSYWEGKSPLHF. The CDR3 DNA is TGTGCCAGCAGTTACTGGGAGGGTAAATCACCCCTCCACTTT.

The chain combines TRBV7-2 with TRBJ2-1; TRBD2 might be the D (5 bases). Germline lookup yields CDR1 SGHTA and CDR2 FQGNSA. V was trimmed by 1 base and J by 9 bases, leaving 10 bases between them. The CDR3 is made up of 13 amino acids. The CDR3 here is CASSLGLISEQFF. In nucleotides, the CDR3 is TGTGCCAGCAGCTTAGGACTAATAAGTGAGCAGTTCTTC.

This clonotype was seen at least ten times. V usage is TRBV5-1 and J usage is TRBJ2-3, with D perhaps TRBD2 (6 bases). The CDR3 length is 14 residues. The germline V gene encodes CDR1 SGHRS and CDR2 YFSETQ. Trimming left V 8 bases short and J 0 bases short, with 13 bases between. CDR3 amino acids: CASSIAASTDTQYF. CDR3 nucleotide sequence: TGCGCCAGTTCAATAGCGGCTAGCACAGATACGCAGTATTTT.

This clonotype was counted between two and nine times. The CDR3 region is CASSSRDRGENIQYF. The CDR3 DNA reads as TGCGCCAGCAGCTCAAGGGACAGGGGCGAAAACATTCAGTACTTC. The chain is built from TRBV5-1 and TRBJ2-4; 10 bases map to TRBD1. Germline lookup yields CDR1 SGHRS and CDR2 YFSETQ. CDR3 length equals 15 residues. The junction had 5 bases not matched to a gene; V was cut back by 3 bases and J by 5 bases.

The sample holds a few counts of this clonotype. This chain connects TRBV12-3 or TRBV12-4 to TRBJ1-3; a possible D gene is TRBD1 (5 bases). V shed 5 bases and J shed 0 bases, with 11 bases lying between them. This CDR3 is 15 amino acids long. CDR3 bases: TGTGCCAGCAGTCCGCCTGGGGGCTCTGGAAACACCATATATTTT. Amino acid sequence: CASSPPGGSGNTIYF.

This clonotype was seen more than once but under ten times. The V call is TRBV19, the J call TRBJ2-3; 7 bases map to TRBD2. The J segment lost 11 bases and the V segment lost 11 bases, leaving 7 bases of the junction unmatched. This CDR3 contains 10 residues. Germline values: CDR1 LNHDA, CDR2 SQIVND (reference sequence). As DNA, the CDR3 is TGTGCCCCTAGGGGACTACGGCAGTATTTT. Translation gives CAPRGLRQYF.

This clonotype was detected only a few times. The chain has TRBV7-8 and TRBJ2-2; D gene unclear. This CDR3 is built from 12 residues. The germline V gene encodes CDR1 SGHVS and CDR2 FQNEAQ. V was cut by 0 bases and J by 7 bases, with 3 bases left in between. As DNA, the CDR3 is TGTGCCAGCAGCTTAGCGCACGGGGAGCTGTTTTTT. Its protein product is CASSLAHGELFF.

This clonotype was picked up a small number of times. As DNA, the CDR3 is TGCAGTGCTAGGGACACGATCGAGGTCAATGAGCAGTTCTTC. Translation: CSARDTIEVNEQFF. This chain connects TRBV20-1 to TRBJ2-1; D might be TRBD1 (5 bases). Germline CDR1 and CDR2: DFQATT and SNEGSKA (reference sequence). With 3 bases removed from V and 6 bases from J, the gap between germline ends came to 15 bases. The CDR3 sequence is 14 residues long.

The chain employs TRBV2 and TRBJ1-6; D may be TRBD1 (6 bases). Trimming shortened V by 6 bases and J by 6 bases, and 6 bases separated the two germline ends. The V gene's germline CDR1 is SNHLY and CDR2 FYNNEI. The CDR3 totals 12 residues. The DNA for the CDR3 is TGTGCCAGCAGGGACAGTAATTCACCCCTCCACTTT. It translates to CASRDSNSPLHF. Looking up the rest from reference TRBV2 and TRBJ1-6 gives the full variable domain: EPEVTQTPSHQVTQMGQEVILRCVPISNHLYFYWYRQILGQKVEFLVSFYNNEISEKSEIFDDQFSVERPDGSNFTLKIRSTKLEDSAMYFCASRDSNSPLHFGNGTRLTVT.

The chain combines TRBV6-5 with TRBJ2-2; D not certain. CDR1 and CDR2 from the germline V gene are MNHEY and SVGAGI. CDR3 length equals 12 residues. Trimming pared 5 bases from V and 8 bases from J, leaving 9 bases between. In nucleotides, the CDR3 is TGTGCCAGCAGTGACGGGTGGGGGGAGCTGTTTTTT. Translation: CASSDGWGELFF.

This clonotype came up a few times. The rearrangement joins TRBV3-1 to TRBJ1-2; D ambiguous. Between the trimmed V and J ends, which lost 0 bases and 8 bases, there was a span of 7 bases. Looked up from germline, CDR1 is LGHDT and CDR2 is YNNKEL (reference sequence). This CDR3 is 12 amino acids long. CDR3: CASSQDGGGYTF. In DNA, the CDR3 is TGTGCCAGCAGCCAAGATGGTGGGGGCTACACCTTC.

This clonotype was seen a few times. This chain connects TRBV7-9 to TRBJ1-1; D gene unclear. This CDR3 has 13 residues. Trimming took 3 bases from V and 1 from J, leaving 6 bases between them. Germline CDR1 SEHNR, CDR2 FQNEAQ (reference sequence). Written as DNA, the CDR3 is TGTGCCAGCAGCTTCGCTTCGAACACTGAAGCTTTCTTT. The encoded protein is CASSFASNTEAFF.

The chain has TRBV7-9 and TRBJ1-6, with no clear D. The germline V gene encodes CDR1 SEHNR and CDR2 FQNEAQ (reference sequence). V shed 1 base and J shed 8 bases, with 9 bases lying between them. The CDR3 is 14 residues long. CDR3: CASSLGVTHSPLHF. Written as DNA, the CDR3 is TGTGCCAGCAGCTTAGGTGTGACCCATTCACCCCTCCACTTT.

The chain joins TRBV18 to TRBJ2-7; the D call may be TRBD1 or TRBD2 (6 bases each). Germline V gene sequence: CDR1 KGHSH, CDR2 LQKENI. The CDR3 runs to 14 residues. Between the trimmed V and J ends, which lost 3 bases and 2 bases, there was a span of 11 bases. For the CDR3, the DNA is TGTGCCAGCTCACCTAAGGGGGGACCCTACGAGCAGTACTTC. Protein sequence: CASSPKGGPYEQYF. Together with reference TRBV18 and TRBJ2-7, the CDR3 gives the full variable domain: NAGVMQNPRHLVRRRGQEARLRCSPMKGHSHVYWYRQLPEEGLKFMVYLQKENIIDESGMPKERFSAEFPKEGPSILRIQQVVRGDSAAYFCASSPKGGPYEQYFGPGTRLTVT.

The chain joins TRBV4-2 to TRBJ2-3; 15 bases fit TRBD2. J was trimmed by 3 bases and V by 4 bases; bases with no gene match: 8. The CDR3 is 18 amino acids. Germline V gene sequence: CDR1 LGHNA, CDR2 YNFKEQ. CDR3 DNA: TGTGCCAGCAGCCGAAGCAGGACTAGCGGGGGGGTAACAGATACGCAGTATTTT. Protein sequence: CASSRSRTSGGVTDTQYF.